A single sample is the source of the 32 T cell receptor beta chains below, sequenced in a study of T cell repertoires in cytomegalovirus infection. TCRdb reprocessed the reads with MiXCR, giving one entry per CDR3 protein. Of around 70,000 distinct CDR3 sequences in the sample, 3% to 4.5% were seen once. Sequenced material: PBMCs. These receptors were collected from a human donor in good health (CMV status not recorded). Some clones in this sample may be carry-over from other donors' samples.

This clonotype was recorded many times. CDR3 coding DNA: TGTGCCAGCAGCCCTACAGGCTATGGCTACACCTTC. It specifies CASSPTGYGYTF. The chain combines TRBV7-9 with TRBJ1-2; TRBD1 might be the D (5 bases). The CDR3 totals 12 residues. The V and J ends lost 5 bases and 4 bases respectively, with 8 bases between them. CDR1 is SEHNR, CDR2 FQNEAQ, per germline (reference sequence).

This clonotype has ten or more counts. J is TRBJ2-5 and V is TRBV6-1; TRBD2 might be the D (6 bases). Germline V CDR1 and CDR2: MNHNS, SASEGT. The CDR3 is made up of 15 amino acids. Trimming cost V 2 bases and J 6 bases, with 16 bases left between them. CDR3 sequence (DNA): TGTGCCAGCAGTGAATGGCCTAGCGTGGAGAAGACCCAGTACTTC. It codes for CASSEWPSVEKTQYF.

This clonotype was recorded many times. The chain is built from TRBV7-2 and TRBJ1-5; the match to TRBD1 covers 7 bases. The V segment lost 5 bases and the J segment 4 bases; nucleotides outside the gene matches: 8. The CDR3 sequence is 15 residues long. Germline CDR1 is SGHTA and CDR2 is FQGNSA. This chain's CDR3 is CASSTTGLRNQPQHF. CDR3 DNA: TGTGCCAGCAGCACGACAGGGTTAAGAAATCAGCCCCAGCATTTT.

At least ten counts were recorded for this clonotype. The chain has TRBV7-2 and TRBJ1-4; 8 positions agree with TRBD1. Losses at the gene ends were 1 base for V and 3 bases for J; bases not matched to a gene: 10. The germline V gene has CDR1 SGHTA and CDR2 FQGNSA. CDR3 length: 18 residues. CDR3 sequence (DNA): TGTGCCAGCAGCTTAGGACAGGGGTGGCCCGGGGCTAATGAAAAACTGTTTTTT. Its translation: CASSLGQGWPGANEKLFF.

In this sample, this clonotype turned up many times. This chain uses TRBV28 with TRBJ1-5, with D possibly being TRBD1 (5 bases). Germline CDR1 is MDHEN and CDR2 is SYDVKM. Trimming removed 6 bases from V and 5 bases from J, with 8 bases in between. This CDR3 region has 12 residues. CDR3 DNA sequence: TGTGCCAGCAGGGGGGGGGATCAGCCCCAGCATTTT. Encoded protein: CASRGGDQPQHF.

The table lists this clonotype with many counts. V is TRBV28 and J is TRBJ1-4; possible D gene TRBD1, 6 bases. This CDR3 has 10 residues. CDR1 MDHEN and CDR2 SYDVKM come from the germline V gene. Trimming shortened V by 5 bases and J by 14 bases, and 9 bases separated the two germline ends. CDR3 loop: CASSADRLFF. CDR3 sequence (DNA): TGTGCCAGCAGTGCAGACAGGCTGTTTTTT. Filled out from reference TRBV28 and TRBJ1-4, the complete variable domain reads DVKVTQSSRYLVKRTGEKVFLECVQDMDHENMFWYRQDPGLGLRLIYFSYDVKMKEKGDIPEGYSVSREKKERFSLILESASTNQTSMYLCASSADRLFFGSGTQLSVL.

In the case of this clonotype: With a much larger clone just one base away, this may be a read error. CDR3 in DNA: TGTGCCGGCAGCACGACGGGCCCCTACGAGCAGTACTTC. This gives the protein CAGSTTGPYEQYF. V is TRBV11-2 and J is TRBJ2-7; D not certain. CDR1 and CDR2 from the germline V gene are SGHAT and FQNNGV. This CDR3 has 13 residues.

This clonotype was seen at least ten times. This sequence joins TRBV20-1 and TRBJ1-1; the D is unclear. The CDR3 has 11 residues. Trimming stripped 8 bases from V and 0 bases from J, with 7 bases between. Per germline, CDR1 DFQATT and CDR2 SNEGSKA (reference sequence). Written as DNA, the CDR3 is TGCAGTTCAACCTTGAACACTGAAGCTTTCTTT. Protein sequence: CSSTLNTEAFF.

Many counts were recorded for this clonotype. The chain links TRBV28 to TRBJ2-5; 7 positions match TRBD1. The CDR3 sequence is 16 residues long. CDR1 is MDHEN, CDR2 SYDVKM, per germline. Trimming took 7 bases from V and 2 from J; bases not matched to a gene: 13. The CDR3 sequence: CASNSPLDREQETQYF. In DNA form, the CDR3 reads TGTGCCAGCAACTCCCCTCTTGACAGGGAACAAGAGACCCAGTACTTC.

This clonotype was observed a handful of times. V is TRBV19 and J is TRBJ2-3; the match to TRBD2 covers 9 bases. Trimming took 3 bases from V and 3 from J; bases not matched to a gene: 4. This CDR3 spans 15 amino acids. Germline V gene data show CDR1 as LNHDA and CDR2 as SQIVND (reference sequence). The CDR3 loop reads CASSIPAGGTDTQYF. As DNA, the CDR3 is TGTGCCAGTAGTATCCCAGCGGGGGGTACAGATACGCAGTATTTT.

This clonotype was detected ten times or more. V is TRBV28 and J is TRBJ2-1; D is undetermined. In germline, CDR1 is MDHEN, CDR2 SYDVKM. This CDR3 is built from 12 residues. The V gene lost 5 bases and the J gene lost 12 bases, with 14 bases spanning the gap. The CDR3 here is CASSPPLRWQFF. CDR3 DNA sequence: TGTGCCAGCAGTCCGCCCCTCAGGTGGCAGTTCTTC.

This clonotype was picked up many times. The V and J genes are TRBV6-2 or TRBV6-3 and TRBJ2-7, with no clear D. Germline assignment: CDR1 MNHEY and CDR2 SVGEGT. This CDR3 is 12 amino acids long. V lost 6 bases and J lost 3, with 9 bases in between. The CDR3 sequence: CASSQRHYEQYF. For the CDR3, the DNA is TGTGCCAGCAGCCAGAGACACTACGAGCAGTACTTC.

This clonotype appeared a single time. The gene calls are TRBV7-2 and TRBJ2-2; TRBD2 might be the D (6 bases). Trimming removed 6 bases at V and 5 bases at J, with 16 bases between. Germline CDR1 and CDR2: SGHTA and FQGNSA. The CDR3 totals 15 residues. The CDR3 DNA follows: TGTGCCAGCAGTCTCAGGAGGGGCGGGACCGGGGAGCTGTTTTTT. It specifies CASSLRRGGTGELFF. Drawing the rest from reference TRBV7-2 and TRBJ2-2, the complete variable domain is GAGVSQSPSNKVTEKGKDVELRCDPISGHTALYWYRQSLGQGLEFLIYFQGNSAPDKSGLPSDRFSAERTGGSVSTLTIQRTQQEDSAVYLCASSLRRGGTGELFFGEGSRLTVL.

Ten or more counts support this clonotype. J is TRBJ2-7 and V is TRBV6-1; 10 nucleotides align to TRBD2. Trimming at V came to 4 bases and at J to 0 bases, leaving 3 bases not matched to a gene. Per germline, CDR1 MNHNS and CDR2 SASEGT. The CDR3 is 15 residues long. CDR3: CASSVSGGSSYEQYF. The CDR3 nucleotides are TGTGCCAGCAGTGTTAGCGGGGGGAGCTCCTACGAGCAGTACTTC.

In its sample, this clonotype was seen many times. V and J are TRBV7-2 and TRBJ2-4; 7 nucleotides match TRBD2. In germline, CDR1 is SGHTA, CDR2 FQGNSA. The CDR3 is 15 amino acids. After removal of 1 base from V and 3 bases from J, the junction contained 3 bases not matched to a gene. CDR3 sequence reads: CASSLGGSGKNIQYF. The CDR3 region has the DNA TGTGCCAGCAGCTTAGGCGGGAGTGGCAAAAACATTCAGTACTTC.

The sample holds many counts of this clonotype. An end of the junction differs from the germline gene, which may be a read error. The rearrangement links TRBV7-2 to TRBJ2-4; D not resolved. This CDR3 has 13 amino acids. The germline gives CDR1 SGHTA, CDR2 FQGNSA. Written as DNA, the CDR3 is TGTGCCAGCAGCTCACGCCCGGGCGCCGGGTATGGGTTC. Its protein is CASSSRPGAGYGF.

This clonotype was counted ten times or more. The junction departs from germline at one end; a sequencing error may be responsible. J is TRBJ2-7 and V is TRBV4-1; 8 nucleotides line up with TRBD2. In germline, CDR1 is MGHRA, CDR2 YSYEKL. This CDR3 is built from 15 residues. Written as DNA, the CDR3 is TGTGCCAGCAGCCAAGACACTAGCGGCTCCTACGAGCAGTACTTC. This translates into CASSQDTSGSYEQYF.

This clonotype was seen many times. The chain joins TRBV11-3 to TRBJ2-5; no clear D. V lost 3 bases, J lost 5 bases, and 7 bases lay in between. Germline V gene sequence: CDR1 SGHNT, CDR2 YENEEA. The CDR3 covers 12 residues. CDR3 DNA: TGTGCCAGCAGCTTGGGATTCGAGACCCAGTACTTC. This encodes CASSLGFETQYF.

This clonotype was detected many times. The chain combines TRBV6-6 with TRBJ1-6, with 10 bases identical to TRBD1. V trimming: 5 bases; J trimming: 4 bases; junction bases outside the gene matches: 5. Germline CDR1 and CDR2: MNHNY and SVGAGI (reference sequence). The CDR3 has 16 amino acids. CDR3 protein: CASSLDRGGYNSPLHF. CDR3 bases: TGTGCCAGCAGTCTGGACAGGGGGGGATATAATTCACCCCTCCACTTT.

This clonotype has a count of ten or more. The genes are TRBV5-6 and TRBJ2-3; the D gene could be TRBD1 or TRBD2 (5 bases each). Germline-derived CDR1 and CDR2 are SGHDT and YYEEEE. The CDR3 length is 17 residues. V lost 4 bases and J lost 1, with 19 bases in between. This CDR3 is CASSPRAGGGGTDTQYF. CDR3 bases: TGTGCCAGCAGCCCGCGGGCGGGTGGGGGAGGCACAGATACGCAGTATTTT. Based on the CDR3 plus reference TRBV5-6 and TRBJ2-3, the full variable domain is DAGVTQSPTHLIKTRGQQVTLRCSPKSGHDTVSWYQQALGQGPQFIFQYYEEEERQRGNFPDRFSGHQFPNYSSELNVNALLLGDSALYLCASSPRAGGGGTDTQYFGPGTRLTVL.

There are many counts of this clonotype. This chain connects TRBV7-8 to TRBJ2-3, with 7 positions matching TRBD1. Germline lookup yields CDR1 SGHVS and CDR2 FQNEAQ. Trimming took 5 bases from V and 2 from J; bases not matched to a gene: 4. This CDR3 region has 14 residues. The CDR3: CASSQTGFTDTQYF. For the CDR3, the DNA is TGTGCCAGCAGCCAGACAGGGTTCACAGATACGCAGTATTTT.

At least ten counts were recorded for this clonotype. The chain is built from TRBV10-3 and TRBJ2-1; possibly TRBD1 for D (5 bases). Trimming pared 5 bases from V and 4 bases from J, leaving 9 bases between. The CDR3 consists of 13 residues. Looked up from germline, CDR1 is ENHRY and CDR2 is SYGVKD. CDR3 protein: CAISPGKYNEQFF. The CDR3 DNA follows: TGTGCCATCAGTCCAGGGAAGTACAATGAGCAGTTCTTC.

This clonotype was found a few times. The J gene is TRBJ1-2, the V gene TRBV12-3 or TRBV12-4; no reliable D call. The CDR3 contains 13 residues. Trimming took 3 bases from V and 0 from J, leaving 5 bases between them. The CDR3 sequence: CASSFKTNYGYTF. The DNA of the CDR3 is TGTGCCAGCAGTTTTAAGACTAACTATGGCTACACCTTC.

This clonotype came up many times. The CDR3 is CASTYKVATGNQPQHF. The CDR3 DNA reads as TGTGCCAGCACCTATAAGGTTGCGACGGGCAATCAGCCCCAGCATTTT. The chain employs TRBV6-2 or TRBV6-3 and TRBJ1-5, with unresolved D. Trimming pared 7 bases from V and 2 bases from J, leaving 18 bases between. The germline V gene encodes CDR1 MNHEY and CDR2 SVGEGT. There are 16 residues in the CDR3.

The chain couples TRBV7-2 to TRBJ1-2, with D unresolved. The CDR3 runs to 13 residues. Germline values: CDR1 SGHTA, CDR2 FQGNSA. With 3 bases removed from V and 4 bases from J, the gap between germline ends came to 9 bases. The CDR3 bases are TGTGCCAGCAGCTTCCCGGACCGCTATGGCTACACCTTC. Translated, it gives CASSFPDRYGYTF.

This clonotype was found many times. V and J are TRBV7-2 and TRBJ1-2, with D maybe TRBD1 (6 bases). The germline V and J ends were trimmed by 1 base and 6 bases, with 18 bases remaining between them. The CDR3 sequence is 16 residues long. CDR1 is SGHTA, CDR2 FQGNSA, per germline. The CDR3 bases are TGTGCCAGCAGCTTAGGTATCGGGACAACTCCTAATGGCTACACCTTC. It translates to CASSLGIGTTPNGYTF.

This clonotype was counted ten times or more. The CDR3 DNA sequence: TGTGCCAGCAAGGGGGTTGGGGAGCTGTTTTTT. Its translation: CASKGVGELFF. The V call is TRBV7-8, the J call TRBJ2-2; weak D call: TRBD1 (6 bases). Trimming removed 7 bases at V and 8 bases at J, with 8 bases between. The CDR3 is 11 residues long. Germline V gene lookup returns CDR1 SGHVS and CDR2 FQNEAQ.

This clonotype was picked up many times. CDR3 bases: TGTGCCAGCAGCTTAGCGATGGGGGGGGGGGACAATGAGCAGTTCTTC. Translated: CASSLAMGGGDNEQFF. The rearrangement links TRBV7-2 to TRBJ2-1; TRBD2 matches 7 bases. The V gene's germline CDR1 is SGHTA and CDR2 FQGNSA. The CDR3 loop spans 16 amino acids. J was trimmed by 5 bases and V by 0 bases; bases with no gene match: 7.

This clonotype was detected many times. The chain couples TRBV20-1 to TRBJ2-7; D assignment may be TRBD1 or TRBD2 (6 bases each). Germline CDR1 reads DFQATT; CDR2 reads SNEGSKA (reference sequence). This CDR3 contains 11 residues. The V and J ends lost 3 bases and 6 bases respectively, with 9 bases between them. The CDR3 loop is CSASPGAEQYF. The CDR3 bases are TGCAGTGCTAGCCCGGGGGCCGAGCAGTACTTC.

This clonotype was recorded many times. V is TRBV7-8 and J is TRBJ1-1; a weak D match, TRBD1 (5 bases). CDR1 and CDR2 from the germline V gene are SGHVS and FQNEAQ. Trimming took 5 bases from V and 4 from J, leaving 17 bases between them. The CDR3 length is 15 residues. CDR3 nucleotides: TGTGCCAGCAGCGGGGGTCAGGTTAGAGGCACTGAAGCTTTCTTT. This translates into CASSGGQVRGTEAFF.

This clonotype was found many times. The V call is TRBV20-1, the J call TRBJ2-5, with no clear D. This CDR3 has 13 residues. In germline, CDR1 is DFQATT, CDR2 SNEGSKA (reference sequence). V was trimmed by 6 bases and J by 1 base, leaving 12 bases between them. CDR3 in DNA: TGCAGTGCCACAGATAACGTCCAAGAGACCCAGTACTTC. This encodes CSATDNVQETQYF.

This clonotype was observed many times. V is TRBV7-8 and J is TRBJ2-7; D uncertain. Germline V gene sequence: CDR1 SGHVS, CDR2 FQNEAQ. The CDR3 length is 12 residues. Trimming left V 2 bases short and J 3 bases short, with 5 bases between. The CDR3 region is CASSLLDYEQYF. The CDR3, as DNA: TGTGCCAGCAGCTTATTGGACTACGAGCAGTACTTC.